A single sample gave rise to the 28 T cell receptor beta chains below, sequenced in a study of blood T cells in healthy people across ages (dated by TCRdb to between 2014 and 2016). The method behind the library was 5' RACE. TCRdb names Illumina HiSeq 2500 as the instrument used. The second PCR ran for roughly 6 to 11 cycles and used a J-beta primer mix along with a sample-barcoded 5' primer. TCRdb redid the processing of the public reads, applying fastp at Q25 and MiXCR, and retained in-frame beta chains. A single entry per CDR3 protein holds the most common genes and DNA from its merged rows. This sample is represented by some 1.4 million distinct CDR3 sequences; approximately 38% of them were singletons. Clones ranked in the top ten supply less than 8% of the sample. Sample: blood. Every receptor here comes from a woman aged 18-29 years in good health.

The chain employs TRBV9 and TRBJ2-1; the D is unclear. CDR3 length: 16 residues. The germline gives CDR1 SGDLS, CDR2 YYNGEE. V was cut by 4 bases and J by 0 bases, with 14 bases left in between. CDR3 protein: CASSLLSTGSYNEQFF. DNA for the CDR3: TGTGCCAGCAGCCTCTTATCCACTGGCTCCTACAATGAGCAGTTCTTC.

Only a few counts were recorded for this clonotype. J is TRBJ2-7 and V is TRBV3-1, with 8 bases fitting TRBD2. Germline trimming cut 1 base from V and 4 bases from J; bases unmatched to any gene: 6. Germline V gene sequence: CDR1 LGHDT, CDR2 YNNKEL (reference sequence). This CDR3 has 15 residues. CDR3 sequence: CASSQGVSGVYEQYF. The CDR3 region has the DNA TGTGCCAGCAGCCAAGGGGTTAGCGGGGTGTACGAGCAGTACTTC.

The gene calls are TRBV6-5 and TRBJ2-5; 7 nucleotides line up with TRBD1. With V trimmed by 6 bases and J by 2 bases, 6 bases remained unmatched. CDR1 and CDR2 (germline): MNHEY, SVGAGI. The CDR3 is 14 residues long. CDR3 DNA sequence: TGTGCCAGCAGGCTCGGGACAGCACAAGAGACCCAGTACTTC. Amino acids: CASRLGTAQETQYF.

The chain links TRBV6-5 to TRBJ1-5; tentatively, D is TRBD1 (6 bases). Trimming cost V 4 bases and J 5 bases, with 30 bases left between them. CDR1 and CDR2 (germline): MNHEY, SVGAGI. The CDR3 extends over 20 amino acids. CDR3 in DNA: TGTGCCAGCAGTTTCCTCCCAAAAAACTACGGGACACCTTTCGATCAGCCCCAGCATTTT. As protein: CASSFLPKNYGTPFDQPQHF.

The chain joins TRBV5-5 to TRBJ1-2; 9 nucleotides match TRBD1. V shed 1 base and J 4 bases; nucleotides not matched to a gene: 5. The CDR3 sequence is 15 residues long. Germline V gene sequence: CDR1 SGHKS, CDR2 YYEKEE (reference sequence). The CDR3 spells CASSLPGTGIYGYTF. CDR3 DNA sequence: TGTGCCAGCAGCTTGCCCGGGACAGGGATCTATGGCTACACCTTC.

The chain is built from TRBV7-2 and TRBJ1-2; 9 nucleotides align to TRBD1. The CDR3 covers 13 residues. The junction had 6 bases not matched to a gene; V was cut back by 6 bases and J by 7 bases. Looked up from germline, CDR1 is SGHTA and CDR2 is FQGNSA. The chain's CDR3 is CASRRQGGSGYTF. DNA of the CDR3: TGTGCCAGCAGGCGACAGGGGGGAAGTGGCTACACCTTC.

In its sample, this clonotype was seen a few times. The gene calls are TRBV20-1 and TRBJ1-4; D is possibly TRBD1 (5 bases). The ends were cut back, 4 bases at V and 8 bases at J, with 14 bases in the middle. The CDR3 totals 13 residues. CDR1 is DFQATT, CDR2 SNEGSKA, per germline (reference sequence). CDR3 in DNA: TGCAGTGCTACCCGTGGGGCCCCCGAAAAACTGTTTTTT. Its protein is CSATRGAPEKLFF.

CDR3 sequence reads: CASSLDRGTGTGELFF. CDR3 DNA sequence: TGTGCCAGCAGCTTAGATCGGGGGACAGGGACCGGGGAGCTGTTTTTT. V gene TRBV11-2 combines with J gene TRBJ2-2; TRBD1 matches at 9 bases. The V gene end was trimmed by 0 bases and the J gene end by 5 bases; junction bases not matched to a gene: 4. CDR1 and CDR2 (germline): SGHAT, FQNNGV. CDR3 size: 16 residues.

This sequence joins TRBV7-2 and TRBJ2-7; the D gene could be TRBD1 or TRBD2 (6 bases each). V lost 10 bases and J lost 0, with 19 bases in between. The CDR3 extends over 15 amino acids. Looked up from germline, CDR1 is SGHTA and CDR2 is FQGNSA. CDR3 protein: CANSLVGGSSYEQYF. The CDR3 region has the DNA TGTGCCAACAGTCTAGTGGGGGGCAGCTCCTACGAGCAGTACTTC.

A few counts support this clonotype. This rearrangement joins TRBV6-2 or TRBV6-3 to TRBJ2-3, with TRBD2 identical over 10 bases. Looked up from germline, CDR1 is MNHEY and CDR2 is SVGEGT. The CDR3 has 15 residues. Trimming removed 5 bases from V and 4 bases from J; junction bases left unmatched: 6. The CDR3 DNA sequence: TGTGCCAGCAGTCCAAGCGGGAGGGCCCCAGATACGCAGTATTTT. Encoded protein: CASSPSGRAPDTQYF.

CDR3 DNA sequence: TGTGCCAGCAGCTTGAATTTGGGGACGGGTTACAATGAGCAGTACTTC. This translates into CASSLNLGTGYNEQYF. The chain has TRBV5-5 and TRBJ2-1; D tentatively reads TRBD1 or TRBD2 (5 bases each). The DNA end is a closer match to TRBJ2-7, so the J assignment may be wrong. Per germline, CDR1 SGHKS and CDR2 YYEKEE (reference sequence). The CDR3 loop spans 16 amino acids.

In its sample, this clonotype was seen a few times. The V gene is TRBV5-6, the J gene TRBJ1-5, with TRBD1 matching over 7 bases. Germline lookup yields CDR1 SGHDT and CDR2 YYEEEE. The CDR3 extends over 16 amino acids. V was pared by 1 base and J by 5 bases, with 9 bases of the junction left unmatched. DNA of the CDR3: TGTGCCAGCAGCTTGTACGGGACAGCATCTTATCAGCCCCAGCATTTT. Residues: CASSLYGTASYQPQHF.

V is TRBV9 and J is TRBJ2-1; the D gene is possibly TRBD2 (5 bases). The V gene lost 0 bases and the J gene lost 7 bases, with 20 bases spanning the gap. CDR3 length: 17 amino acids. Germline loops: CDR1 SGDLS, CDR2 YYNGEE. CDR3 DNA sequence: TGTGCCAGCAGCGTAGGATTTCCAGCGGCAAGAGAAAATGAGCAGTTCTTC. It encodes CASSVGFPAARENEQFF.

The chain is built from TRBV30 and TRBJ2-5; D ambiguous. Germline V CDR1 and CDR2: GTSNPN, SVGIG (reference sequence). The germline V and J ends were trimmed by 0 bases and 5 bases, with 7 bases remaining between them. The CDR3 has 12 residues. The CDR3 sequence: CAWSVQRETQYF. In nucleotides, the CDR3 is TGTGCCTGGAGTGTACAGAGGGAGACCCAGTACTTC.

This clonotype showed up just a few times. This chain connects TRBV28 to TRBJ2-5; 7 nucleotides match TRBD2. The CDR3 sequence is 14 residues long. Germline V gene lookup returns CDR1 MDHEN and CDR2 SYDVKM. Trimming cost V 2 bases and J 5 bases; bases outside gene matches: 5. The chain's CDR3 is CASSLGGGWETQYF. For the CDR3, the DNA is TGTGCCAGCAGTTTAGGGGGGGGATGGGAGACCCAGTACTTC.

This clonotype was counted between two and nine times. The J gene is TRBJ2-1, the V gene TRBV7-9, with D maybe TRBD2 (7 bases). V lost 0 bases, J lost 6 bases, and 9 bases lay in between. The CDR3 totals 14 residues. Germline loops: CDR1 SEHNR, CDR2 FQNEAQ (reference sequence). The CDR3 loop is CASSLAGGANEQFF. The DNA for the CDR3 is TGTGCCAGCAGCTTAGCGGGGGGGGCCAATGAGCAGTTCTTC. Full variable domain (outside the CDR3, taken from reference TRBV7-9 and TRBJ2-1): DTGVSQNPRHKITKRGQNVTFRCDPISEHNRLYWYRQTLGQGPEFLTYFQNEAQLEKSRLLSDRFSAERPKGSFSTLEIQRTEQGDSAMYLCASSLAGGANEQFFGPGTRLTVL.

This clonotype was counted only a few times. The chain carries TRBV9 and TRBJ1-2, with D tentatively TRBD1 (5 bases). The CDR3 totals 13 residues. V dropped 3 bases and J dropped 3 bases, with 9 bases sitting between them. CDR1 is SGDLS and CDR2 is YYNGEE in the germline V gene. CDR3 DNA sequence: TGTGCCAGCAGCGGAGGGGAGGACTATGGCTACACCTTC. It is translated as CASSGGEDYGYTF.

The table lists this clonotype with many counts. This chain joins TRBV6-6 and TRBJ2-1; the match to TRBD1 covers 8 bases. The V and J ends lost 7 bases and 2 bases, in that order; junction bases with no gene match: 10. This CDR3 comprises 16 residues. The germline V gene has CDR1 MNHNY and CDR2 SVGAGI (reference sequence). Here the CDR3 DNA reads TGTGCCAGCACCCCGCTTTCGGGACAGGCCTACAATGAGCAGTTCTTC. As protein: CASTPLSGQAYNEQFF.

The rearrangement uses TRBV28 and TRBJ2-1; D may match TRBD1 or TRBD2 (6 bases each). The CDR3 runs 17 residues. The germline V gene has CDR1 MDHEN and CDR2 SYDVKM. Trimming pared 3 bases from V and 4 bases from J, leaving 19 bases between. The CDR3 spells CASSLGSRRGYYNEQFF. The DNA of the CDR3 is TGTGCCAGCAGTTTGGGAAGCAGGAGGGGGTATTACAATGAGCAGTTCTTC.

This rearrangement joins TRBV27 to TRBJ1-6; 10 bases agree with TRBD1. V shed 5 bases, J shed 4 bases, and the junction held 2 bases outside the gene matches. Germline values: CDR1 MNHEY, CDR2 SMNVEV (reference sequence). The CDR3 extends over 15 amino acids. The CDR3 DNA is TGTGCCAGCAGTCGACAGGGGGCGTATAATTCACCCCTCCACTTT. This gives the protein CASSRQGAYNSPLHF.

This clonotype came up once. V is TRBV5-6 and J is TRBJ2-2, with D tentatively TRBD1 or TRBD2 (5 bases each). The CDR3 contains 14 residues. Trimming pared 1 base from V and 4 bases from J, leaving 8 bases between. Per germline, CDR1 SGHDT and CDR2 YYEEEE. Here the CDR3 DNA reads TGTGCCAGCAGCTTGAAGGGGACCACCGGGGAGCTGTTTTTT. Protein: CASSLKGTTGELFF.

This clonotype was seen only a few times. The chain couples TRBV4-1 to TRBJ1-4; no clear D gene. V was cut by 5 bases and J by 9 bases, with 19 bases left in between. The CDR3 extends over 15 amino acids. Germline V CDR1 and CDR2: MGHRA, YSYEKL. CDR3 residues: CASSGPGLSGQKLFF. The CDR3 DNA reads as TGCGCCAGCAGCGGACCCGGCCTAAGTGGGCAAAAACTGTTTTTT.

V is TRBV14 and J is TRBJ2-7; TRBD2 aligns across 12 bases. The CDR3 covers 18 residues. Trimming at V came to 0 bases and at J to 0 bases, leaving 6 bases not matched to a gene. CDR1 and CDR2 from the germline V gene are SGHDN and FVKESK. The CDR3 sequence is CASSQDEETSGSSYEQYF. The CDR3 DNA sequence: TGTGCCAGCAGCCAAGACGAGGAGACTAGCGGGAGCTCCTACGAGCAGTACTTC.

The chain is built from TRBV15 and TRBJ2-3, with a tentative D call TRBD2 (5 bases). The CDR3 consists of 18 residues. The V end was cut by 5 bases, the J end by 0 bases, with 21 bases between. Germline V CDR1 and CDR2: LNHNV, YYDKDF (reference sequence). In DNA, the CDR3 is TGTGCCACCAGCGGTGGACCAGGAGAGGGCTCTAGCACAGATACGCAGTATTTT. Translation gives CATSGGPGEGSSTDTQYF.

This clonotype was counted between two and nine times. The rearrangement joins TRBV6-2 or TRBV6-3 to TRBJ2-1, with TRBD2 identical over 10 bases. J lost 6 bases, V lost 5 bases, and 7 bases had no gene match. Looked up from germline, CDR1 is MNHEY and CDR2 is SVGEGT. The CDR3 totals 15 residues. The CDR3 here is CASSPTSGTFNEQFF. In DNA, the CDR3 is TGTGCCAGCAGTCCTACTAGCGGGACATTCAATGAGCAGTTCTTC.

In this sample, this clonotype turned up a few times. The rearrangement joins TRBV29-1 to TRBJ2-7, with 10 bases matching TRBD2. This CDR3 spans 13 amino acids. V gave up 4 bases and J gave up 6 bases; unmatched junction bases: 6. CDR1 and CDR2 from the germline V gene are SQVTM and ANQGSEA. The CDR3 protein is CSVGLAGVIEQYF. The CDR3 bases are TGCAGCGTTGGCCTAGCGGGGGTGATCGAGCAGTACTTC.

The chain joins TRBV28 to TRBJ2-1, with 8 bases identical to TRBD2. Germline trimming cut 5 bases from V and 15 bases from J; bases unmatched to any gene: 6. This CDR3 spans 11 amino acids. The germline V gene has CDR1 MDHEN and CDR2 SYDVKM. CDR3 sequence (DNA): TGTGCCAGCAGTCCGGGACTAGTTGCGTTCTTC. It yields the protein CASSPGLVAFF. Supplemented by reference TRBV28 and TRBJ2-1, the full variable domain reads DVKVTQSSRYLVKRTGEKVFLECVQDMDHENMFWYRQDPGLGLRLIYFSYDVKMKEKGDIPEGYSVSREKKERFSLILESASTNQTSMYLCASSPGLVAFFGPGTRLTVL.

The chain carries TRBV30 and TRBJ1-2; D not resolved. There are 16 residues in the CDR3. The germline V and J ends were trimmed by 1 base and 2 bases, with 17 bases remaining between them. CDR1 is GTSNPN, CDR2 SVGIG, per germline (reference sequence). CDR3 DNA: TGTGCCTGGAGTGCCCCCCCCGGGTTGCCGAACTATGGCTACACCTTC. Translation gives CAWSAPPGLPNYGYTF.